Detailed here is one T cell receptor (beta chain). Germline V gene lookup returns CDR1 LGHNT and CDR2 FRNRAP. The CDR3 totals 14 residues. The data were taken from a study of CDR3 diversity in severe acne. TCRdb ran MiXCR on the PCR reads and lists one entry per CDR3 protein. Of some 90,000 distinct CDR3 sequences listed, approximately 49% are singletons. The material sequenced was blood. The V call is TRBV12-5, the J call TRBJ1-5; D may be TRBD1 (5 bases). This clonotype was obtained from a male donor with severe acne vulgaris. The CDR3 is CASSLSPGTQPQHF. The CDR3 bases are TGTGCCAGCAGTTTATCCCCAGGGACTCAGCCCCAGCATTTT.